The present TCR beta chain was sequenced within a study of Ad26.COV2.S vaccination and SARS-CoV-2 variants. V was shortened by 0 bases and J by 11 bases, with 17 bases between the two germline ends. The CDR3 sequence is 14 residues long. Germline CDR1 is GTSNPN and CDR2 is SVGIG (reference sequence). Produced via immunoSEQ multiplex PCR; TCRdb's table is partial and in-frame only. The data show about 280,000 clones, about 87% seen once. The treatment denotes: about 20 received Ad26.COV2.S at low or high dose, single or two shots; five or six received placebo; per-sample allocation not given. Sample collection was performed on day 63 after the first vaccine or placebo injection. Whoever gave the sample was an adult aged 18-55 years in Boston.

The chain links TRBV30 to TRBJ1-5; D call uncertain. The sample consisted of peripheral blood, taken in a trial of Ad26.COV2.S vaccine versus placebo. The TCR was taken from a person between 18 and 65 years old who received the Ad26.COV2.S COVID-19 vaccine or a placebo. This chain's CDR3 is CAWSVGPSNRAQHF. The DNA of the CDR3 is TGTGCCTGGAGTGTAGGTCCCTCTAACCGAGCCCAGCATTTT. Supplemented by reference TRBV30 and TRBJ1-5, the full variable domain reads SQTIHQWPATLVQPVGSPLSLECTVEGTSNPNLYWYRQAAGRGLQLLFYSVGIGQISSEVPQNLSASRPQDRQFILSSKKLLLSDSGFYLCAWSVGPSNRAQHFGDGTRLSIL.